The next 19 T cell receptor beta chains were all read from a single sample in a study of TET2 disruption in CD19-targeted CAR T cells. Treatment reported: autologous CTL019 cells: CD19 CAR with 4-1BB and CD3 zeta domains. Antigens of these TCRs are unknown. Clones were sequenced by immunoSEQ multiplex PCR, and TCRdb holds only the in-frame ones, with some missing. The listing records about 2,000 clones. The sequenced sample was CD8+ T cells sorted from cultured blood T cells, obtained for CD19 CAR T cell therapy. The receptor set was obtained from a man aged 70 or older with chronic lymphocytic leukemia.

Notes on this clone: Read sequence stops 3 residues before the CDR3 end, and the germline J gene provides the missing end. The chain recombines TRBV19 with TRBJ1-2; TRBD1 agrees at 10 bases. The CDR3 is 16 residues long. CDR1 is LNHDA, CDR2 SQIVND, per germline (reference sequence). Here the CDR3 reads CASSIVGTGETDTYTF. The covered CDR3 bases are TGTGCCAGTAGTATAGTCGGGACAGGGGAGACAGATACC.

CDR3 amino acids: CASSFRTGYYGYTF. Incomplete CDR3 DNA: TGTGCCAGCAGCTTCCGGACAGGCTACTATGGC. This rearrangement joins TRBV5-4 to TRBJ1-2; 7 bases map to TRBD1. The DNA ends 3 residues before the CDR3 does, and the rest of the CDR3 is filled in from the germline J gene. J was trimmed by 3 bases and V by 2 bases; bases with no gene match: 4. The germline V gene has CDR1 SGHNT and CDR2 YYREEE (reference sequence). The CDR3 has 14 amino acids.

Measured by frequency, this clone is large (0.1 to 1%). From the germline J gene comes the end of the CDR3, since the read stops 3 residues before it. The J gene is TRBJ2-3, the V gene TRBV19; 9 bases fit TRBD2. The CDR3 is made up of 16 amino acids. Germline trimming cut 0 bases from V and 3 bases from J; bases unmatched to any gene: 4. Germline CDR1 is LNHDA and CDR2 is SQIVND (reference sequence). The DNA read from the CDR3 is TGTGCCAGTAGTATAGAGCGGGGGGGCCTTACAGATACG. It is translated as CASSIERGGLTDT. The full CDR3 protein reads CASSIERGGLTDTQYF. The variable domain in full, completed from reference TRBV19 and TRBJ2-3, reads DGGITQSPKYLFRKEGQNVTLSCEQNLNHDAMYWYRQDPGQGLRLIYYSQIVNDFQKGDIAEGYSVSREKKESFPLTVTSAQKNPTAFYLCASSIERGGLTDTQYFGPGTRLTVL.

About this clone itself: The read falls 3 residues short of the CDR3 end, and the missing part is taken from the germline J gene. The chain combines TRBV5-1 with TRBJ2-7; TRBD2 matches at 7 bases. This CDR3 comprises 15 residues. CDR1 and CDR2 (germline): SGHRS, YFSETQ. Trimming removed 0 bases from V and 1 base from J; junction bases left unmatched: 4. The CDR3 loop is CASSLGSGGSYEQYF. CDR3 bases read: TGCGCCAGCAGCTTGGGGTCGGGGGGATCCTACGAG.

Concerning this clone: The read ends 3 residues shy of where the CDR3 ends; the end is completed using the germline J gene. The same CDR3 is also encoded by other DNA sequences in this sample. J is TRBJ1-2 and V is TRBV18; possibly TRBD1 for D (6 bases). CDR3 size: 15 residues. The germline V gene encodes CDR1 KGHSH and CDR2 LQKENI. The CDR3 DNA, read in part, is TGTGCCAGCTCCCCCCTGGGGGGGCCTCCCTACGAC. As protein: CASSPLGGPPYD. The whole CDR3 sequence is CASSPLGGPPYDYTF. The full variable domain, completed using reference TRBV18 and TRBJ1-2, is NAGVMQNPRHLVRRRGQEARLRCSPMKGHSHVYWYRQLPEEGLKFMVYLQKENIIDESGMPKERFSAEFPKEGPSILRIQQVVRGDSAAYFCASSPLGGPPYDYTFGSGTRLTVV.

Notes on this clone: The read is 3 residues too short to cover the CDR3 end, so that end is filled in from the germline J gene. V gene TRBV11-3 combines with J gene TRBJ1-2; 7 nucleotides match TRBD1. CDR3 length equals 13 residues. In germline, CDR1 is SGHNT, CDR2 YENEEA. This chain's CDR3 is CASSLEGTAGYTF. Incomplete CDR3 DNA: TGTGCCAGCAGCTTGGAAGGGACAGCCGGC.

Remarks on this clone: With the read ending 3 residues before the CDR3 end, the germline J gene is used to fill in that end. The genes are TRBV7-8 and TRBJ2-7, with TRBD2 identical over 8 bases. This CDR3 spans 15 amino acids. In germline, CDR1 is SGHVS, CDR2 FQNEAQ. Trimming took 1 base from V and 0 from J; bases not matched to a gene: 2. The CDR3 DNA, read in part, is TGTGCCAGCAGCTTAGTAAGCGGGGGCTCCTACGAG. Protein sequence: CASSLVSGGSYE. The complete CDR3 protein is CASSLVSGGSYEQYF.

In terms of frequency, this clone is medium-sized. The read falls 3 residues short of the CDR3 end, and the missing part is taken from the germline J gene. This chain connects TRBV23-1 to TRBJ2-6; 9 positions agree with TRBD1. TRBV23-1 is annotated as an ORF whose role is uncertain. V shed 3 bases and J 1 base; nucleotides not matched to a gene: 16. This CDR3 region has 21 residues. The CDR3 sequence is CASSHPGQGKGGGSGANVLTF. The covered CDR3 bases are TGCGCCAGCAGTCACCCCGGACAGGGGAAAGGAGGGGGGTCTGGGGCCAACGTC.

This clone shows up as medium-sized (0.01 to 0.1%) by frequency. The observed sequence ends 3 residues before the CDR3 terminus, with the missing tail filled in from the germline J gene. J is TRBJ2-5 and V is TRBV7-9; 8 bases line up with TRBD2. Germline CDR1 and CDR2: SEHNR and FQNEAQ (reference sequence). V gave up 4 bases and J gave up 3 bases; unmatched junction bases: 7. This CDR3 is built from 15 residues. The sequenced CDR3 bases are TGTGCCAGCAGCTCTATAGCGGGGAACGAAGAGACC. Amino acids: CASSSIAGNEET. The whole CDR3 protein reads CASSSIAGNEETQYF.

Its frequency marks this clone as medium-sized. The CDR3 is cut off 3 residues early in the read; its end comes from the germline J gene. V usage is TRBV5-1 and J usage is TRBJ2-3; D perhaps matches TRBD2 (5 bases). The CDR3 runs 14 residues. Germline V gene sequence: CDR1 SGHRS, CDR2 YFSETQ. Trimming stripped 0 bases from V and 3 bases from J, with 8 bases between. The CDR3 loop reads CASSLGRTTDTQYF. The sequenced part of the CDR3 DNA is TGCGCCAGCAGCTTGGGGCGGACTACAGATACG. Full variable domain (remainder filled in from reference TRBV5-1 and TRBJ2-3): KAGVTQTPRYLIKTRGQQVTLSCSPISGHRSVSWYQQTPGQGLQFLFEYFSETQRNKGNFPGRFSGRQFSNSRSEMNVSTLELGDSALYLCASSLGRTTDTQYFGPGTRLTVL.

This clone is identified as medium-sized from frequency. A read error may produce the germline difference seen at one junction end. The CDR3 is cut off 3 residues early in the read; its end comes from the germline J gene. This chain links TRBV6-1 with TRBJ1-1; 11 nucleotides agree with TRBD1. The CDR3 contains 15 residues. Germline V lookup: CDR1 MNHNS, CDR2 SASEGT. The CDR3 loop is CVSSEAGQGDTEAFF. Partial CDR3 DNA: TGTGTCAGCAGTGAAGCGGGACAGGGGGACACTGAA.

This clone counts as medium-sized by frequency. Partial CDR3 DNA: TGTGCCAGCAGCCTTACAGGGGTCACTGAA. Residues: CASSLTGVTE. The full CDR3 protein is CASSLTGVTEAFF. The chain combines TRBV7-2 with TRBJ1-1; TRBD1 agrees at 7 bases. The read is 3 residues too short to cover the CDR3 end, so that end is filled in from the germline J gene. This CDR3 spans 13 amino acids. The J segment lost 4 bases and the V segment lost 5 bases, leaving 4 bases of the junction unmatched. Germline lookup yields CDR1 SGHTA and CDR2 FQGNSA.

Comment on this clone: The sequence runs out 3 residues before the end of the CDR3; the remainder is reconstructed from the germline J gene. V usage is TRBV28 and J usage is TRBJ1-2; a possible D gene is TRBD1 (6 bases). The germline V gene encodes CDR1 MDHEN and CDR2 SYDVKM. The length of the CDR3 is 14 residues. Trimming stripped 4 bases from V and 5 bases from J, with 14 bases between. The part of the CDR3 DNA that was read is TGTGCCAGCAGTTCCTCTGCAGGGGAATATGGC. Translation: CASSSSAGEYG. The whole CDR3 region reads CASSSSAGEYGYTF.

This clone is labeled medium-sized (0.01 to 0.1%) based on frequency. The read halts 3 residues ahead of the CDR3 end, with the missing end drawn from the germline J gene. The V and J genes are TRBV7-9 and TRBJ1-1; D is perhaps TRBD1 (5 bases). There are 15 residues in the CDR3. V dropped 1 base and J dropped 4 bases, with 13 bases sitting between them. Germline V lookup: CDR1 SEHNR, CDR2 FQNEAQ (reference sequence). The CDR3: CASSLGQSGGTEAFF. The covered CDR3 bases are TGTGCCAGCAGCTTAGGACAGTCGGGAGGCACTGAA.

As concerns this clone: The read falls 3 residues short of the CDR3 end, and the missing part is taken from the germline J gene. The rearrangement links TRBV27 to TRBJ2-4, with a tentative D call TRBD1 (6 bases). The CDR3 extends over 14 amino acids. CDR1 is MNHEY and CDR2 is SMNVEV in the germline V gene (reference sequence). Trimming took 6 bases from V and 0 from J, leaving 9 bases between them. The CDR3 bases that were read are TGTGCCAGCAGACCACAGGGAGCCAAAAACATT. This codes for CASRPQGAKNI. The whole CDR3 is CASRPQGAKNIQYF.

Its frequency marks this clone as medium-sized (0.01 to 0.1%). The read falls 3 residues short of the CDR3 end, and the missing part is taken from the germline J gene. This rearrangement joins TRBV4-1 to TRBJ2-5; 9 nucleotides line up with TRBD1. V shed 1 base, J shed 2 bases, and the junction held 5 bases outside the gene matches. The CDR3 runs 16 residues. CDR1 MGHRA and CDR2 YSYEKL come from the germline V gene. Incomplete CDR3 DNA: TGCGCCAGCAGCCAAGGCCTGGGGACAGGGCAAGAGACC. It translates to CASSQGLGTGQET. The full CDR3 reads CASSQGLGTGQETQYF.

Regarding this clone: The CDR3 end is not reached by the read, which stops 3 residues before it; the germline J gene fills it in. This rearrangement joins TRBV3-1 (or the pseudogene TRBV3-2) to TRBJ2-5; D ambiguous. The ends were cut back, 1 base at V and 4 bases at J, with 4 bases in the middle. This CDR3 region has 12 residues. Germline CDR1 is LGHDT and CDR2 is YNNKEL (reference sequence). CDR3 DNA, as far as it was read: TGTGCCAGCAGCCAAGTCCGAGAGACC. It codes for CASSQVRET. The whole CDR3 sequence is CASSQVRETQYF.

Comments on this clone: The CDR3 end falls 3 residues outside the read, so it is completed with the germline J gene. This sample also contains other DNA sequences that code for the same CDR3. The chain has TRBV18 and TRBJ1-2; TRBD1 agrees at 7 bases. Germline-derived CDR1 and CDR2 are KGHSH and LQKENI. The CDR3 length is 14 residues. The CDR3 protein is CASSPSPGQDDYTF. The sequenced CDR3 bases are TGTGCCAGCTCACCCTCCCCCGGACAGGACGAC.

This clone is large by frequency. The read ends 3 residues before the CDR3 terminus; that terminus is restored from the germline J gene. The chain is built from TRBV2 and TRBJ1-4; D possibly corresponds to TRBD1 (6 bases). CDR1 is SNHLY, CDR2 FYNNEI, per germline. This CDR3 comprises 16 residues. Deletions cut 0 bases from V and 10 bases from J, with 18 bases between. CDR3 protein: CASSEALAGLGGKLFF. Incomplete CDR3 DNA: TGTGCCAGCAGTGAAGCGCTTGCAGGGCTAGGGGGAAAA.